This T cell receptor beta chain appears in the sequencing data of a study of cytomegalovirus exposure and HLA in healthy donors. Study-wide findings and caveats: The study labeled around 160 TCR beta chains cytomegalovirus-associated. A later analysis reportedly found that, within productive TCRs, an Asian-associated ancestry cluster had fewer N-insertions than the mean observed across the roughly 700 donors.

Comments on this clone: Its target is not known.

The PCR was carried out with 60 Vbeta primers and 13 Jbeta primers. Profiled with immunoSEQ multiplex PCR; TCRdb holds only in-frame clones, not every one. The sample carries under 170,000 clones, approximately 85% recorded once. Donors likely had unrecorded immune exposures despite being nominally healthy when sampled. The TCR was taken from a man aged 50-59 years in good health and CMV-seropositive. The specimen sequenced was PBMCs.

The CDR3 coding sequence is TGTGCCAGCAGCACCCCGGGACTAAACTACGAGCAGTACTTC. Amino acid sequence: CASSTPGLNYEQYF. The rearrangement links TRBV11-2 to TRBJ2-7, with TRBD2 matching over 7 bases. Germline V gene sequence: CDR1 SGHAT, CDR2 FQNNGV. V was pared by 5 bases and J by 3 bases, with 7 bases of the junction left unmatched. The CDR3 is made up of 14 amino acids.